This T cell receptor beta chain is from a study of blood T cell repertoires in COVID-19. Germline V lookup: CDR1 KGHDR, CDR2 SFDVKD. CDR3 length: 17 residues. Between the trimmed V and J ends, which lost 4 bases and 0 bases, there was a span of 15 bases. Sequencing was performed with immunoSEQ multiplex PCR; in TCRdb, only in-frame clones are kept and a portion is missing. The sample contains about 260,000 clones, approximately 90% of which appear only once. V and J are TRBV24-1 and TRBJ1-5; D might be TRBD1 (6 bases). This clonotype originated in a man between 50 and 59 years old who had been exposed to COVID-19. The sequencing sample was made of PBMCs or T cells enriched from blood (not recorded which). This CDR3 reads CATSDRKDSYSNQPQHF. The CDR3 bases are TGTGCCACCAGTGACCGTAAGGACAGTTATAGCAATCAGCCCCAGCATTTT.